This TCR beta chain stems from a study of blood T cell repertoires in COVID-19. The CDR3 spans 15 residues. The germline CDR1 and CDR2 sequences are DFQATT and SNEGSKA (reference sequence). V shed 3 bases and J 8 bases; nucleotides not matched to a gene: 15. Sequencing used immunoSEQ multiplex PCR; TCRdb keeps in-frame clones, though not all of them. The data show some 160,000 clones, approximately 88% seen once. The sequence was obtained from a man in his 60s with acute or convalescent COVID-19. The sequencing input was peripheral blood. This chain joins TRBV20-1 and TRBJ1-1, with 7 positions matching TRBD1. The CDR3 sequence is CSASWIDREAIEAFF. The CDR3 DNA follows: TGCAGTGCTAGTTGGATTGACAGGGAGGCAATAGAAGCTTTCTTT.